The present T cell receptor beta chain was sequenced within a study of blood T cell repertoires in COVID-19. The V gene end was trimmed by 2 bases and the J gene end by 1 base; junction bases not matched to a gene: 6. Germline CDR1 and CDR2: MRHNA and SNTAGT. This CDR3 has 16 residues. Per the authors' pipeline: Estimation of nucleated cell counts relied on the amplification of reference gene primers. Clones were sequenced by immunoSEQ multiplex PCR, and TCRdb holds only the in-frame ones, with some missing. V, J and clone size are taken as reported in that table, and D and trimming were inferred from the DNA itself. The sample comprises about 210,000 clones, almost 90% of which are singletons, and 1.5% rests with the top ten.

Specimen: peripheral blood. The receptor's source is a man younger than 30 with active or convalescent COVID-19. The rearrangement uses TRBV6-4 and TRBJ1-1; 8 bases align to TRBD1. CDR3 loop: CASSDGTGDRNTEAFF. The CDR3, as DNA: TGTGCCAGCAGTGACGGGACAGGCGACAGGAACACTGAAGCTTTCTTT.